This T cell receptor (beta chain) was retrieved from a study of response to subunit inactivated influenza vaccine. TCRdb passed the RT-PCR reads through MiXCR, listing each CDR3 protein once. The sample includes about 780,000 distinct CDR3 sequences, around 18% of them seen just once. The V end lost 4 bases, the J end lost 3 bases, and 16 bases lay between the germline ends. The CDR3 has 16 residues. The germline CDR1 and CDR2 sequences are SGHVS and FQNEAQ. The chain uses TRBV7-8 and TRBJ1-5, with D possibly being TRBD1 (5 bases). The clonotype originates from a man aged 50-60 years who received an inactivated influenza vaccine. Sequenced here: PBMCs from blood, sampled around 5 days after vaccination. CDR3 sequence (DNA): TGTGCCAGCAGCTCCTTAGAGGTGGGACCCAATCAGCCCCAGCATTTT. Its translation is CASSSLEVGPNQPQHF.